This T cell receptor beta chain was recovered during a study of T cell changes during pregnancy in multiple sclerosis. This CDR3 has 16 residues. Germline CDR1 is LGHNA and CDR2 is YNFKEQ. V gave up 0 bases and J gave up 0 bases, with 11 bases separating them. Data came from immunoSEQ multiplex PCR; TCRdb stores just in-frame clones and leaves some out. Among fewer than 80,000 clones listed, roughly 90% were seen once. This clone appeared a single time. V usage is TRBV4-2 and J usage is TRBJ1-2; D unresolved. The source material was CD4+ T cells from peripheral blood mononuclear cells, sampled in the third trimester of pregnancy. The origin of this receptor is a female donor in good health, enrolled as a control in a pregnancy study. The CDR3 sequence: CASSQDIQASNYGYTF. The CDR3 nucleotides read TGTGCCAGCAGCCAAGATATTCAGGCGTCTAACTATGGCTACACCTTC.